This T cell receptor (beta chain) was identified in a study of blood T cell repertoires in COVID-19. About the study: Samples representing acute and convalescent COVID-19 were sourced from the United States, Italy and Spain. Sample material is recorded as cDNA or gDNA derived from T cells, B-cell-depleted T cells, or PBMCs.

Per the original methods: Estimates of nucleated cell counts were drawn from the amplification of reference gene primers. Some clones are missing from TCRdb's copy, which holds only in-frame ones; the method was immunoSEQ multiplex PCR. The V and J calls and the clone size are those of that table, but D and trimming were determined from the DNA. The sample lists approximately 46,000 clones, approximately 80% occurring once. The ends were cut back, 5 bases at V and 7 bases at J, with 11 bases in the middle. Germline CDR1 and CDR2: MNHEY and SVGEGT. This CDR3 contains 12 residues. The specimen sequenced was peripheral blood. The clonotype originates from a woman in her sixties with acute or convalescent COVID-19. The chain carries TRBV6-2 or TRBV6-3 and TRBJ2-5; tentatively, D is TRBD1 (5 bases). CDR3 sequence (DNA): TGTGCCAGCAGTCCAGGGCCCGCGACCCAGTACTTC. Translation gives CASSPGPATQYF.